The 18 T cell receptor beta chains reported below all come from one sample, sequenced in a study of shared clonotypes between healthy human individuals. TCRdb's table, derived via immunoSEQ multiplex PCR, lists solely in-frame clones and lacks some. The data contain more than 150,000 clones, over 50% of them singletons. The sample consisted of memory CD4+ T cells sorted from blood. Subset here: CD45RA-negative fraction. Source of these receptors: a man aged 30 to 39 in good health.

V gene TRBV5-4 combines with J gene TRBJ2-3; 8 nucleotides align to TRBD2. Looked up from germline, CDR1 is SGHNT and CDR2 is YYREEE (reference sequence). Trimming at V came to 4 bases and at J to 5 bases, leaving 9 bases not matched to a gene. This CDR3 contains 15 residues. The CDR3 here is CASSPTAGAGDTQYF. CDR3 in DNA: TGTGCCAGCAGCCCAACAGCGGGAGCGGGAGATACGCAGTATTTT.

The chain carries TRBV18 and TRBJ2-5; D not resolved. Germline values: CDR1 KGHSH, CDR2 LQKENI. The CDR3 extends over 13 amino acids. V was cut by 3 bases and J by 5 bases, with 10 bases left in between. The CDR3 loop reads CASSPSRSETQYF. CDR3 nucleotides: TGTGCCAGCTCACCCTCCAGGTCTGAGACCCAGTACTTC.

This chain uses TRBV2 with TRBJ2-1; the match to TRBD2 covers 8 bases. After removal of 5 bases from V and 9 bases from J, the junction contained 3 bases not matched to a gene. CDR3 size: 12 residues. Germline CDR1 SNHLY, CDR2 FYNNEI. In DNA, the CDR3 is TGTGCCAGCAGTCGGGGGGGACTTGAGCAGTTCTTC. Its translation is CASSRGGLEQFF.

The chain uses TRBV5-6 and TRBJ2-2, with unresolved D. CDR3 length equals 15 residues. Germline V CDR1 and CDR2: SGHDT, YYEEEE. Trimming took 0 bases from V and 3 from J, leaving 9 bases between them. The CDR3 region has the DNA TGTGCCAGCAGCTTGGGTCGGGCGTACACCGGGGAGCTGTTTTTT. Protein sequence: CASSLGRAYTGELFF. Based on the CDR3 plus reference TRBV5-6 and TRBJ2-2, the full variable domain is DAGVTQSPTHLIKTRGQQVTLRCSPKSGHDTVSWYQQALGQGPQFIFQYYEEEERQRGNFPDRFSGHQFPNYSSELNVNALLLGDSALYLCASSLGRAYTGELFFGEGSRLTVL.

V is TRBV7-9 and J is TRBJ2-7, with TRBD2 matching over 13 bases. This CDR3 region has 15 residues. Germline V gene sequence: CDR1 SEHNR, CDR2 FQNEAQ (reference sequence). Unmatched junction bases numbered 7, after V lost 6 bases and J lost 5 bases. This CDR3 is CASSRTSGRADEQYF. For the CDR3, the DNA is TGTGCCAGCAGTCGAACTAGCGGGAGGGCCGACGAGCAGTACTTC.

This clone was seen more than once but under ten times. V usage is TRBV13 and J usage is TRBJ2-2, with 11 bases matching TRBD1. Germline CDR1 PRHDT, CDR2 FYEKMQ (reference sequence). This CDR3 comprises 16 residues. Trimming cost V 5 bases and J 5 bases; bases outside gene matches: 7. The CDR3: CASSRTGGRYTGELFF. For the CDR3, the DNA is TGTGCCAGCAGCCGGACAGGGGGCCGGTATACCGGGGAGCTGTTTTTT.

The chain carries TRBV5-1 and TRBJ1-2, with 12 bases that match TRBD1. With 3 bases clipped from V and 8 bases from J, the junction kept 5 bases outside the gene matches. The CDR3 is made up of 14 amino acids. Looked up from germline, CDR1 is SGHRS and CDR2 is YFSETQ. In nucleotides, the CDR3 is TGCGCCAGCAGCTCGACTGGGACAGGGGGCGGCTACACCTTC. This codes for CASSSTGTGGGYTF.

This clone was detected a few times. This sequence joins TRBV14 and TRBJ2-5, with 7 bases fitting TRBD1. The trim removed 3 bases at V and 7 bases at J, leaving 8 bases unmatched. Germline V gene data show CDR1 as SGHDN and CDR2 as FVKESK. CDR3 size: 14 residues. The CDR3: CASSHDRVLGTQYF. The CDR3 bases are TGTGCCAGCAGCCACGACAGGGTCCTGGGGACCCAGTACTTC.

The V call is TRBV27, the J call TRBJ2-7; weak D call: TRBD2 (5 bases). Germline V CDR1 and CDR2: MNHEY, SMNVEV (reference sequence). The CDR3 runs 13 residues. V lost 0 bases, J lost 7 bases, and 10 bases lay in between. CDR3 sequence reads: CASSLSGPGEQYF. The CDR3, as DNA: TGTGCCAGCAGTTTATCTGGGCCGGGGGAGCAGTACTTC.

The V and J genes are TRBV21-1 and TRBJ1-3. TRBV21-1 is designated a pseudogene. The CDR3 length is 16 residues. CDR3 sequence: CASSKWEGKSGNTIYF. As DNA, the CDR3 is TGTGCCAGCAGCAAATGGGAGGGAAAATCTGGAAACACCATATATTTT.

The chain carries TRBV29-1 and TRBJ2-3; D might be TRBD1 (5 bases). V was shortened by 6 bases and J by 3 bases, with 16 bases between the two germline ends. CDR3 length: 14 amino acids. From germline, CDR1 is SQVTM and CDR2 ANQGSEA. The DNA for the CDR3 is TGCAGCGTAAATCAGGGTTTAGGGACAGATACGCAGTATTTT. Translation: CSVNQGLGTDTQYF.

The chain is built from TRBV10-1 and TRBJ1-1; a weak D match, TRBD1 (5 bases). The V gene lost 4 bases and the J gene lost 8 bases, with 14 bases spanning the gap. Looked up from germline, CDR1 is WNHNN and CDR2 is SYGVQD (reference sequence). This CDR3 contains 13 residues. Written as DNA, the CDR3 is TGCGCCAGCAGTGGCCGCCGGGACGGCGAAGCTTTCTTT. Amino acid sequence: CASSGRRDGEAFF.

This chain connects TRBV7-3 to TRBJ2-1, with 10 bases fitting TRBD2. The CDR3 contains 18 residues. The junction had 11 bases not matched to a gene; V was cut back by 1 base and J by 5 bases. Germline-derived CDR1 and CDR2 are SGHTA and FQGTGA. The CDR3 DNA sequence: TGTGCCAGCAGCTTAATCCCAACAGCTAGCGGGAGCGACAATGAGCAGTTCTTC. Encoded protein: CASSLIPTASGSDNEQFF.

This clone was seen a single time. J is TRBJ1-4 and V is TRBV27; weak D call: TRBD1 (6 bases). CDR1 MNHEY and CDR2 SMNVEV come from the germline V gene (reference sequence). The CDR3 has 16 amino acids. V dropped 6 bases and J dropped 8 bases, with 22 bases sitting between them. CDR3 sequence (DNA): TGTGCCAGCAGCCCGAACCCACAGGGAGTGGGGGAAAAACTGTTTTTT. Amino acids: CASSPNPQGVGEKLFF.

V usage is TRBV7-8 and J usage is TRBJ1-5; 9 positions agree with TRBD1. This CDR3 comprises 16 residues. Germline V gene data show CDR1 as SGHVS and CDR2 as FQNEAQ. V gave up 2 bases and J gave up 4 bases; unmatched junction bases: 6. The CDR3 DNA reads TGTGCCAGCAGCTTATGGGGACAGGGCCTAAATCAGCCCCAGCATTTT. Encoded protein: CASSLWGQGLNQPQHF.

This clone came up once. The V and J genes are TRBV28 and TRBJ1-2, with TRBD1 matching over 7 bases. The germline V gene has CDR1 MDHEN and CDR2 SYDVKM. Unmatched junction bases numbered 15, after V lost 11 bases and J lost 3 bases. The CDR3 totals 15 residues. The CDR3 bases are TGTGCCGCCCAGGGGGGCGGATTAGCGTACTATGGCTACACCTTC. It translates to CAAQGGGLAYYGYTF.

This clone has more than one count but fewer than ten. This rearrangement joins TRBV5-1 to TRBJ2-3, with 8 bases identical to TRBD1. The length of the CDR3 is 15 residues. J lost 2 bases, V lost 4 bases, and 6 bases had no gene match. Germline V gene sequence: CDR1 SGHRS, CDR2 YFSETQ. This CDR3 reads CASSPGQGHTDTQYF. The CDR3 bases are TGCGCCAGCAGCCCAGGACAGGGACACACAGATACGCAGTATTTT.

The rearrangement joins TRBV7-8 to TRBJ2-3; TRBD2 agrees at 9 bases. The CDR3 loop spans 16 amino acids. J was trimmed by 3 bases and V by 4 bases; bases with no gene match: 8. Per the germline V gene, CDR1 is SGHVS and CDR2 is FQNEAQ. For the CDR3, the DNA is TGTGCCAGCAGCTCCATAAGACTAGCGGAGACAGATACGCAGTATTTT. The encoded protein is CASSSIRLAETDTQYF.